This T cell receptor beta chain was documented in a study of blood T cell repertoires in COVID-19 (dated by TCRdb to 2018 to 2020). Notes on the research overall: Samples from collaborators originated in the United States, Italy and Spain and spanned both the acute and convalescent phases of COVID-19. The material from the prospective study consisted of cDNA or gDNA derived from T cells, B-cell-depleted T cells, or PBMCs. The dataset comprised deeply sampled blood TCRbeta repertoires from subjects exposed to, actively infected with, or recovered from COVID-19. The repertoires were released in a freely available public database intended as a resource for research on the immune response to SARS-CoV-2. The samples were drawn from two sources: the first 160 participants of the ongoing ImmuneRACE study, and 950 to 1,500 subjects contributed by 6 global collaborators. Nearly every sample came with metadata listing a de-identified subject ID, COVID-19 status, age in years and sex. Where available, HLA class I and class II types were taken from metadata supplied by the sample provider and were not determined by assay-based typing. General study outcomes and caveats: Clinical and demographic metadata were provided uncurated, with the amount varying by source and participant.

Note on this clone: Its specific antigen is unknown. No base qualities exist here, and no much larger clone lies one base off it.

TCRbeta CDR3 regions were amplified from genomic DNA by means of the immunoSEQ Assay, a bias-controlled multiplex PCR. The authors processed their data as follows. Within the assay, amplification of reference gene primers was used to estimate how many nucleated cells each sample contained. To quantify the absolute abundance of each unique TCRbeta CDR3 rearrangement, sequence reads were collapsed and filtered. Productive Simpson clonality was computed per sample as the square root of Simpson's diversity index over productive rearrangements. TCRdb provides this immuneACCESS table in a form limited to in-frame rearrangements. Some clones are lacking; in checked studies, under half of them reflect an unresolved V gene, and why the rest are absent is not known. That table furnishes V, J and clone size, whereas the DNA furnished D and trimming. Counted in this sample were about 73,000 clones; approximately 83% of them appeared once. Clones ranked in the top ten supply around 4.1% of the sample.

Relative to germline, V is 8 bases shorter and J is 7 bases shorter, with 11 bases between their ends. Reading from cysteine to phenylalanine, the CDR3 counts 11 amino acids. The DNA shown is the 33-base CDR3, in frame from base 1. From the germline V gene, CDR1 is MGHDK and CDR2 is SYGVNS. Whole blood was collected in K2EDTA tubes by collaborating institutions according to the institutions' own protocols. For TCRbeta analysis, collaborator samples were shipped as frozen whole blood, as isolated PBMCs, or as DNA extracted from either sample type. The TCR comes from a woman in her fifties or sixties with acute or convalescent COVID-19. The sample consisted of peripheral blood. The chain links TRBV25-1 with TRBJ1-1; D gene: possibly TRBD1, on 5 matching bases. CDR3 protein: CASQWGLEAFF. The DNA reads as follows: TGTGCCAGCCAGTGGGGCCTTGAAGCTTTCTTT.